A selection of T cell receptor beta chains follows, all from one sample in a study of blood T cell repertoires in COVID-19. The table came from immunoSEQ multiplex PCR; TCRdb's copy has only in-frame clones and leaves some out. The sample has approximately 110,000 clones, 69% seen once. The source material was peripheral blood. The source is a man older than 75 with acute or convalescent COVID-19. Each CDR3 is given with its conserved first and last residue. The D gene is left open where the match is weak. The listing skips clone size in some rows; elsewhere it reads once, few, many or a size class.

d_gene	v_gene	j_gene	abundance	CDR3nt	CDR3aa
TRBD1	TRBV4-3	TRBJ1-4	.	TGCGCCAGCAGCCAAGCACCGGGACAGGGGATATGGTTTTTT	CASSQAPGQGIWFF
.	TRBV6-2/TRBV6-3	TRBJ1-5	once	TGTGCCAGCAGTTACGTAATGGGGGGGAAAGGTCAGCCCCAGCATTTT	CASSYVMGGKGQPQHF
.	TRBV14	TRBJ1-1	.	TGTGCCAGCAGCCCGTTAACCGGGGGGCCGAGCACTGAAGCTTTCTTT	CASSPLTGGPSTEAFF
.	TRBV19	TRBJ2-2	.	TGTGCCAGTAGTGACATGGTACGAATGTCCCGGGAGCTGTTTTTT	CASSDMVRMSRELFF
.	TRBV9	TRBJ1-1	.	TGTGCCAGCAGCATGGGACAGAACACTGAAGCTTTCTTT	CASSMGQNTEAFF
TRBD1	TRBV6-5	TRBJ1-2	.	TGTGCCAGCAGTTACGACAGGGATGGCGGCTACACCTTC	CASSYDRDGGYTF
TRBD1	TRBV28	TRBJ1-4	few	TGTGCCAGCAGTTTATCTCAGGGGGCAACTAATGAAAAACTGTTTTTT	CASSLSQGATNEKLFF
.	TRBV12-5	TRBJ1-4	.	TGTGCTAGTGGTTTGTACAGAAAACTGTTTTTT	CASGLYRKLFF
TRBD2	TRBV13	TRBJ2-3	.	TGTGCCAGCAGTCCCAGACTAGCGGGCCATAGCACAGATACGCAGTATTTT	CASSPRLAGHSTDTQYF
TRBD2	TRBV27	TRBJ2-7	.	TGTGCCAGCAGTTTATCCCAGGCTAGCGGGATCCGCGAGCAGTACTTC	CASSLSQASGIREQYF
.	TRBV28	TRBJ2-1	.	TGTGCCAGCAGTTGGGGCTATGAGCAGTTCTTC	CASSWGYEQFF
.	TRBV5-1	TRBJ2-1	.	TGCGCCAGCAGCTTGGTCCAGGGTGGCGCCTACAATGAGCAGTTCTTC	CASSLVQGGAYNEQFF
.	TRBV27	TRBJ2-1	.	TGTGCCAGCAGTTTTGGCCTCACGGAGCAGTTCTTC	CASSFGLTEQFF
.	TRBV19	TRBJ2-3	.	TGTGCCAGTAGTATAGGTAGGGTGTGGGGCAGGGGTACAGATACGCAGTATTTT	CASSIGRVWGRGTDTQYF
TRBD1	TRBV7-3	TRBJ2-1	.	TGTGCCAGCAGCCCCGGGACAGGGAGCAATGAGCAGTTCTTC	CASSPGTGSNEQFF
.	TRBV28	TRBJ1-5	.	TGTGCCAGCAGTTTATTATTTCGGGAGAGCAATCAGCCCCAGCATTTT	CASSLLFRESNQPQHF
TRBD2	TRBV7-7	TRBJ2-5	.	TGTGCTAGCAGCAAAGGGACTAGCGCAGCAGGAGAGACCCAGTACTTC	CASSKGTSAAGETQYF
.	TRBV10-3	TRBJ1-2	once	TGTGCCATCAGATCGGGACAAACTAAAGACTATGGCTACACCTTC	CAIRSGQTKDYGYTF
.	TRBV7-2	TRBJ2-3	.	TGTGCCAGCAGCTTAGCGGGAGAACTCACAGATACGCAGTATTTT	CASSLAGELTDTQYF
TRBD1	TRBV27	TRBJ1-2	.	TGTGCCAGCAGTCCGAACAGGGGGCTAGGAGGCTACACCTTC	CASSPNRGLGGYTF
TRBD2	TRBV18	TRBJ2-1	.	TGTGCCAGCTCACAAATTGGGACTAGCGGGAGCGGAGGGAATGAGCAGTTCTTC	CASSQIGTSGSGGNEQFF
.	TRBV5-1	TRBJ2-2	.	TGCGCCAGCAGCCTACTCACAGGGACCACCGGGGAGCTGTTTTTT	CASSLLTGTTGELFF
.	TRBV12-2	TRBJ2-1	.	TGTGCAAGTCGCTCGAGGGGGCGGGAGGGCCGAAATAATGAGCAGTTCTTC	CASRSRGREGRNNEQFF
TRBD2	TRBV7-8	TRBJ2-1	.	TGTGCCAGCAGCTCGCAAGCGGGGCGCTACAATGAGCAGTTCTTC	CASSSQAGRYNEQFF
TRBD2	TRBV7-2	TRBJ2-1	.	TGTGCCAGCACCAGGACTAGCATCGGTGAGCAGTTCTTC	CASTRTSIGEQFF
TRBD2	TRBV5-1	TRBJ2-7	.	TGCGCCAGCAGGTCTAGCGGGAGCACTTTCTACGAGCAGTACTTC	CASRSSGSTFYEQYF
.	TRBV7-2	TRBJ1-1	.	TGTGCCAGCAGCTTAGCCCTACGCGGGGCAGGGATTAGAAGACCTGAAGCTTTCTTT	CASSLALRGAGIRRPEAFF
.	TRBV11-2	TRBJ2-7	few	TGTGCCAGCAGCTTAAAGGGGTACGAGCAGTACTTC	CASSLKGYEQYF
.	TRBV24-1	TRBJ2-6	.	TGTGCCACCAGTGATTCCCCAGGCGTCCCCGGGGCTGGGGCCAACGTCCTGACTTTC	CATSDSPGVPGAGANVLTF
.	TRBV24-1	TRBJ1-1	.	TGTGCCACCAGTGATAGGGGACAAGGAGCTTTCTTT	CATSDRGQGAFF
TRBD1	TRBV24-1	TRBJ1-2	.	TGTGCCACCAGTGACCCACGACAGGGCTATGGCTACACCTTC	CATSDPRQGYGYTF
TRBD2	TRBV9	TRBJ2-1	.	TGTGCCAGCAGCGTAGATGGTAGCGGGTACAATGAGCAGTTCTTC	CASSVDGSGYNEQFF
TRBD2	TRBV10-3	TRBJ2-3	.	TGTGCCCTGGGACTAGCGGGAGTGGCAGATACGCAGTATTTT	CALGLAGVADTQYF
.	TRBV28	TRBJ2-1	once	TGTGCCAGCAGTTCCCAGGGTTGGGGCAATGAGCAGTTCTTC	CASSSQGWGNEQFF
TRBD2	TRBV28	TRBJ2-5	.	TGTGCCAGCAGTATATACACTAGCGGGAGGGCCGTAGACTTC	CASSIYTSGRAVDF
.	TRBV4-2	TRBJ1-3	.	TGTGCCAGCAGCCAATCTCAGGCTTTTTCTGGAAACACCATATATTTT	CASSQSQAFSGNTIYF
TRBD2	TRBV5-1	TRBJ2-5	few	TGCGCCAGCAGCTTGGACCCTTTTGCGGGAGGGAAACAAGAGACCCAGTACTTC	CASSLDPFAGGKQETQYF
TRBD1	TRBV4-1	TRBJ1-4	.	TGCGCCAGCAGTCGCCTTGGGACAGGGGAGGGTGTCGATGAAAAACTGTTTTTT	CASSRLGTGEGVDEKLFF
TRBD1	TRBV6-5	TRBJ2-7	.	TGTGCCAGCAGGACTTTCGGGACAGCCTCCTACGAGCAGTACTTC	CASRTFGTASYEQYF
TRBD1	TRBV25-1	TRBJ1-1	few	TGTGCCAGCGCCGGACAGGGTTGGACTGAAGCTTTCTTT	CASAGQGWTEAFF